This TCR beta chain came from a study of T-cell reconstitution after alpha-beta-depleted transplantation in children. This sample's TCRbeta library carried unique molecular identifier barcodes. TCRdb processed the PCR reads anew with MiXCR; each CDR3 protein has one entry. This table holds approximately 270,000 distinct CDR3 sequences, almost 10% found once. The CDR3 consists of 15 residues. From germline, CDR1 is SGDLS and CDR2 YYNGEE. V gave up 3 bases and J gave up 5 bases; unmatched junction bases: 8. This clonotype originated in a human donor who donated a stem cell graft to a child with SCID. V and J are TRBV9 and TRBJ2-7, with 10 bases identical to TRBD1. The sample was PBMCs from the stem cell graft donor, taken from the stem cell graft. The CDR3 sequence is CASSATGQGNDEQYF. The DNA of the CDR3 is TGTGCCAGCAGCGCAACGGGACAGGGGAACGACGAGCAGTACTTC.